The entry below describes one T cell receptor (beta chain). V lost 5 bases, J lost 7 bases, and 18 bases lay in between. Germline V CDR1 and CDR2: MDHEN, SYDVKM. The CDR3 extends over 14 amino acids. The source of the sample is a study of type 1 and type 2 diabetes patients. The PCR template was genomic DNA. Amplification of the beta chain CDR3 used 30 forward and 13 reverse multiplex primers. TCRdb re-derived calls from the multiplex PCR reads in MiXCR, one entry per CDR3 protein. The sample records 250,000 to 300,000 distinct CDR3 sequences, more than 40% being singletons. This chain links TRBV28 with TRBJ2-7; no clear D gene. This sequence originates from a man between 18 and 29 years old with type 2 diabetes. Sequenced sample: peripheral blood mononuclear cells (PBMCs). The chain's CDR3 is CASSPRASPTEQYF. CDR3 nucleotides: TGTGCCAGCAGTCCTCGCGCCTCTCCTACGGAGCAGTACTTC. The variable domain in full, with the rest retrieved from reference TRBV28 and TRBJ2-7, is DVKVTQSSRYLVKRTGEKVFLECVQDMDHENMFWYRQDPGLGLRLIYFSYDVKMKEKGDIPEGYSVSREKKERFSLILESASTNQTSMYLCASSPRASPTEQYFGPGTRLTVT.